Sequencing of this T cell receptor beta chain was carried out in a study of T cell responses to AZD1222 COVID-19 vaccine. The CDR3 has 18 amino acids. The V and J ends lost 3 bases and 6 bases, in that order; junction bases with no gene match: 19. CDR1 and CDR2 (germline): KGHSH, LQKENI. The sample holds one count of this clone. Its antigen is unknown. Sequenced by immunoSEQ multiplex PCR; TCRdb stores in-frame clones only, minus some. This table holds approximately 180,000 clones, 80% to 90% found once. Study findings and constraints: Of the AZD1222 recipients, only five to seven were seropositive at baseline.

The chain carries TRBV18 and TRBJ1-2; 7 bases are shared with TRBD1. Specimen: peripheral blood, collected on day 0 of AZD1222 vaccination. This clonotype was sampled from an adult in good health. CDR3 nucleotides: TGTGCCAGCTCACCTCCCCAGGGGGGACAGCAAATTACAAATGGCTACACCTTC. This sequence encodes CASSPPQGGQQITNGYTF.